This record looks at one T cell receptor (beta chain) sequence and its context. These data come from a study of blood T cell repertoires in COVID-19. Study as a whole: The analysed material was cDNA or gDNA that came from T cells, B-cell-depleted T cells, or PBMCs.

The V segment lost 10 bases and the J segment 8 bases; nucleotides outside the gene matches: 14. This CDR3 spans 13 amino acids. In germline, CDR1 is MNHEY, CDR2 SVGAGI. Authors' analysis steps: Reference gene primer amplification in the assay estimated nucleated cell counts. Libraries were prepared by immunoSEQ multiplex PCR; TCRdb keeps only in-frame clonotypes and omits some of them. V, J and clone size derive from that table, while D and trimming were established from the DNA sequence. Of 60,000 to 90,000 clones listed, about 88% are singletons. The chain joins TRBV6-5 to TRBJ2-7, with 7 bases matching TRBD1. The sample consisted of peripheral blood. This clonotype originated in a man between 60 and 75 years old with COVID-19, enrolled during active disease. CDR3 DNA sequence: TGTGCCACCGATACAGGGGCCCCTTTTAAGCAGTACTTC. Amino acids: CATDTGAPFKQYF.